The source of this TCR beta chain is a study of T cells in Graves' hyperthyroidism and ophthalmopathy. TCR beta CDR3 regions were amplified from RNA transcripts. The TCR CDR3 first-round RT-PCR relied on the HTBI primer set. TCRdb re-called the multiplex PCR reads with MiXCR, one entry per CDR3 protein. In the table there are 250,000 to 400,000 distinct CDR3 sequences, roughly an eighth of which are singletons. V dropped 0 bases and J dropped 1 base, with 10 bases sitting between them. The CDR3 totals 15 residues. Per the germline V gene, CDR1 is SGDLS and CDR2 is YYNGEE. This chain connects TRBV9 to TRBJ1-1; no clear D gene. This receptor was obtained from a middle-aged woman with Graves' ophthalmopathy. Specimen: blood. This CDR3 reads CASSVVSGGNTEAFF. The CDR3, as DNA: TGTGCCAGCAGCGTAGTTTCCGGCGGGAACACTGAAGCTTTCTTT.